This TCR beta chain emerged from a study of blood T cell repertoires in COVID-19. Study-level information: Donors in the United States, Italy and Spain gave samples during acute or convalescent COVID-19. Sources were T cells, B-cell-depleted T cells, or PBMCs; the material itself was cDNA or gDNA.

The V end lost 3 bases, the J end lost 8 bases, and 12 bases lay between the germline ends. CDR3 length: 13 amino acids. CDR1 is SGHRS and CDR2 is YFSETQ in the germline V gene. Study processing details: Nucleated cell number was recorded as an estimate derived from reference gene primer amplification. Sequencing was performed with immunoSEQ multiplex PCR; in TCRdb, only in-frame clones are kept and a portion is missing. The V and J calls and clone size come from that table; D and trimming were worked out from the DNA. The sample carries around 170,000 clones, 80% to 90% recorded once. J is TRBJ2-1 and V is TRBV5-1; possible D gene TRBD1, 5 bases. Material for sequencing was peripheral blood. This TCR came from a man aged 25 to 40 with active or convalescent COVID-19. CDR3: CASSSFQGDEQFF. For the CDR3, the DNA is TGCGCCAGCAGCTCCTTCCAGGGCGATGAGCAGTTCTTC. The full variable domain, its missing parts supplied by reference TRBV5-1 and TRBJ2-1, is KAGVTQTPRYLIKTRGQQVTLSCSPISGHRSVSWYQQTPGQGLQFLFEYFSETQRNKGNFPGRFSGRQFSNSRSEMNVSTLELGDSALYLCASSSFQGDEQFFGPGTRLTVL.